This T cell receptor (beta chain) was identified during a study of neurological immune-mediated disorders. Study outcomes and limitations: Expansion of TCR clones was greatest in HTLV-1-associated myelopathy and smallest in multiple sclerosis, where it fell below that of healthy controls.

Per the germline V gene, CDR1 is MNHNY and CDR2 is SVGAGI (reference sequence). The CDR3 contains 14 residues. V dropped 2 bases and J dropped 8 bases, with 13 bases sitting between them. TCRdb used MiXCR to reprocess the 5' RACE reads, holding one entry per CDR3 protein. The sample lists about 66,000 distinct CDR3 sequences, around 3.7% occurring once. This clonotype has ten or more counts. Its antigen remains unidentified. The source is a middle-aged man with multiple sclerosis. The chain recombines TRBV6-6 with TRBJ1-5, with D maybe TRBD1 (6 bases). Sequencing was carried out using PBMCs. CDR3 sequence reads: CASSYKGGEKPQHF. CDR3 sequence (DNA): TGTGCCAGCAGTTACAAGGGGGGGGAAAAGCCCCAGCATTTT.